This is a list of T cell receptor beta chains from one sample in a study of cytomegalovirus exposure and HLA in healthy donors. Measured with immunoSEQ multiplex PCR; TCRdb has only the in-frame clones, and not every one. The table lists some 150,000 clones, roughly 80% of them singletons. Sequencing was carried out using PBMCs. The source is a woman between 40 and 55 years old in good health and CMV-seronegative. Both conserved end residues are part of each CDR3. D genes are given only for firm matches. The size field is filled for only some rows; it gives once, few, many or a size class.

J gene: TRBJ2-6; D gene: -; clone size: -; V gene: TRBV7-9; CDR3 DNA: TGTGCCAGCAGCTTGATAGCGAGAGGCTCTGGGGCCAACGTCCTGACTTTC; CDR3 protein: CASSLIARGSGANVLTF
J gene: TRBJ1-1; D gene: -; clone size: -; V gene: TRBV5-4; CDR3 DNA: TGTGCCAGCAGCTTCATAGGGGGCACTGAAGCTTTCTTT; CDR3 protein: CASSFIGGTEAFF
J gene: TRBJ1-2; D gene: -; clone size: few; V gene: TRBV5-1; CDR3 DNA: TGCGCCAGCAGCTCCTCCCGGAGAGGGGGCTACACCTTC; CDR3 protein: CASSSSRRGGYTF
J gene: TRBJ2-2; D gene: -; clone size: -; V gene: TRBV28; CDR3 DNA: TGTGCCAGCAGTTTACTAGGCGGCACCGGGGAGCTGTTTTTT; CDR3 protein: CASSLLGGTGELFF
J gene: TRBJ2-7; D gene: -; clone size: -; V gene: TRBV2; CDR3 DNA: TGTGCCAGCAGTGAGGAGAAAGGGGCCTTTTACTCCTACGAGCAGTACTTC; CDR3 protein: CASSEEKGAFYSYEQYF
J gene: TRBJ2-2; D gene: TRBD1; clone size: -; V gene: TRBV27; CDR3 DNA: TGTGCCAGCAGTTTGGACAGGCGGGACACCGGGGAGCTGTTTTTT; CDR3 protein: CASSLDRRDTGELFF
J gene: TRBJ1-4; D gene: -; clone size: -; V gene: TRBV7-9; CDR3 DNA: TGTGCCAGCAGCGTAGACCTAGGAGGGGAAAAACTGTTTTTT; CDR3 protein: CASSVDLGGEKLFF
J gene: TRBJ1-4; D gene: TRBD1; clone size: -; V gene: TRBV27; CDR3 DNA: TGTGCCAGTACACGGACAGGGACCAATGAAAAACTGTTTTTT; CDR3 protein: CASTRTGTNEKLFF
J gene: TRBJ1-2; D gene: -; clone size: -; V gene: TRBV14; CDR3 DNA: TGTGCCAGCTACAGGGTTGGCTATGGCTACACCTTC; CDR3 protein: CASYRVGYGYTF
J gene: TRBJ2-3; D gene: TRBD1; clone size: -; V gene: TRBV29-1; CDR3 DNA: TGCAGCGGAATCGAGACAGGGGGCACAGATACGCAGTATTTT; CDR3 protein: CSGIETGGTDTQYF
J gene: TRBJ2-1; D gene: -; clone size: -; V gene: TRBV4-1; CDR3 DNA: TGCGCCAGCAGCCAGCAGGGTAATGAGCAGTTCTTC; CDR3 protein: CASSQQGNEQFF
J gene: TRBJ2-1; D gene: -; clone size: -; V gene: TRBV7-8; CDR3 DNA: TGTGCCAGCAGCTTAGGTCGACGGGACTCCAACAATGAGCAGTTCTTC; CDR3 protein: CASSLGRRDSNNEQFF
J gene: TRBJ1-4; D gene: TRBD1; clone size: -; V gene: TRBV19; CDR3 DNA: TGTGCCAGTAGTGGTACAGGGGCTGGGGAAAAACTGTTTTTT; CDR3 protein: CASSGTGAGEKLFF
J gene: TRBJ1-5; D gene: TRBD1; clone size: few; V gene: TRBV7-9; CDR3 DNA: TGTGCCAGCAGCTCCGGACAGGCAATTATCAGCCCCCAGCATTTT; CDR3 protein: CASSSGQAIISPQHF
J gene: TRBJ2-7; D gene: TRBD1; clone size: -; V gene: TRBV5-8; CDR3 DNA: TGTGCCAGCAGCCGCTCCGGGACAGCCTACGAGCAGTACTTC; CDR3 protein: CASSRSGTAYEQYF